This T cell receptor (beta chain) was observed in a study of blood T cells in healthy people across ages (dated by TCRdb to the mid-2010s). Broadly, across the study: In model experiments, template switching captured roughly one uniquely barcoded TCR beta cDNA molecule for every two T cells. Age-related changes in TCR beta repertoire diversity were measured in the study by deep sequencing normalized with unique cDNA molecular identifiers. The donors were divided into four age groups: young (average approximately 17 years), middle-aged (about 40), aged (approximately 59) and long-lived (about 84). To avoid experimental bias, donors of different ages were randomly spread across the sequencing lanes. Two additional independent replicas of 1 million unique cDNA reads from the same blood draw were analyzed for two donors (one aged 18 to 29 and one aged 80 or older). What the research found in general, with its limitations: The long-lived group showed more naive CD4+ T cells, fewer expanded clones and increased TCR diversity than the aged group, suggesting age selection. There was a strong correlation between observed TCR beta diversity and the percentage of naive T cells measured by flow cytometry. Bulk unsorted PBMC profiling prevented conclusive comparison of naive and antigen-experienced compartments. Observed TCR beta diversity per million T cells fell roughly linearly with age, and a significant reduction was already apparent by age roughly 40. Because donor CMV infection status was unknown, age-related changes in expanded clonotypes were potentially confounded. Estimates of total diversity from one million sequenced T cells were regarded as lower bounds and underestimates.

The library was produced with 5' RACE. Sequencing instrument: Illumina HiSeq 2500. The second PCR ran for about 6 to 11 cycles and used a J-beta primer mix along with a sample-barcoded 5' primer. A unique molecular identifier was introduced onto each TCR beta cDNA molecule by a template-switch 5' adaptor carrying 12 random nucleotides. Each sample yielded at least 2.5 million CDR3-containing paired-end reads. First-strand cDNA synthesis was performed from all RNA using the Mint cDNA synthesis kit, with priming by a TRBC-specific oligonucleotide. Following uracil-DNA glycosylase treatment, all cDNA underwent a first 18-cycle PCR with the universal primers M1SS and BC2_uni_R. The paper's data handling went like this. For normalization, 1 million high-quality reads, each with a distinct molecular identifier, were randomly selected from each sample. Instead of being binned into consensus sequences, reads that shared molecular identifiers were thrown out. MiTCR, run with a Q25 quality threshold and the strictest error-elimination algorithm, handled CDR3 identification, clonotype clustering and error correction. A nonparametric unseen species model with Euler transformation was used to estimate a lower bound on total TCR beta diversity. TCRdb trimmed public reads at Q25 via fastp, called clones via MiXCR and kept in-frame beta chains. Here each entry gathers all rows of one CDR3 protein and keeps the most common genes and DNA. Here the V and J calls rest on TCRdb's processing, not on the authors' analysis. This sample holds about a million distinct CDR3 sequences; 30% to 40% were observed only once. The ten most abundant clones make up 10% to 15% of the sample.

In its sample, this clonotype was seen a few times. This clone's antigen is unknown. Base qualities are missing; no much larger clone stands one base away. Systemically healthy Caucasian individuals from Russia, 35 to 40 in total and aged about 6 to 95 years, were included as donors. Around 10 milliliters of peripheral blood were collected from each donor into EDTA-treated Vacutainer tubes. Ficoll-Paque density-gradient centrifugation was used to isolate PBMCs, with at least 6.5 million per sample. Trizol reagent was used to extract total RNA from PBMCs, with at least 6 micrograms per sample. For every donor, an aliquot of PBMCs went through flow cytometry to measure the percentages of naive CD45RAhigh/CD27high T cells. The CDR3 goes from the cysteine to the phenylalanine over 18 residues. Only the CDR3 portion is preserved as DNA: 54 bases, with reading frame beginning at the first base. Trimming takes 0 bases off V and 4 bases off J; junction bases not matched to a gene: 13. Looking up the germline V gene yields CDR1 LGHNA and CDR2 YNFKEQ.

The sample comprised blood. The origin of this receptor is a man aged 18 to 29 in good health. This chain is built from TRBV4-2 and TRBJ2-3, and 7 junction bases match TRBD2. The encoded CDR3 is CASSQDATSGDLPDTQYF. The nucleotides read TGTGCCAGCAGCCAAGATGCAACGAGCGGGGATCTTCCAGATACGCAGTATTTT.